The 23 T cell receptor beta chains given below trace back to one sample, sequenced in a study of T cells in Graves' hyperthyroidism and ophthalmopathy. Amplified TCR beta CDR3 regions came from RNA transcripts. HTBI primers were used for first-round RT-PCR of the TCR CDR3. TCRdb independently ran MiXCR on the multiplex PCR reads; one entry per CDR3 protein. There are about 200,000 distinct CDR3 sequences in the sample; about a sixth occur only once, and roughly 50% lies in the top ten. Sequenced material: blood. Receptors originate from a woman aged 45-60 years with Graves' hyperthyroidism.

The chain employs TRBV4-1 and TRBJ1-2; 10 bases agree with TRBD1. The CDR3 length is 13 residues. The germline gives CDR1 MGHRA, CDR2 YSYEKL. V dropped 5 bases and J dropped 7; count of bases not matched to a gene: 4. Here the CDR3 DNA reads TGCGCCAGCAGCGCCCGGGACAGGGGTGGCTACACCTTC. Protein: CASSARDRGGYTF.

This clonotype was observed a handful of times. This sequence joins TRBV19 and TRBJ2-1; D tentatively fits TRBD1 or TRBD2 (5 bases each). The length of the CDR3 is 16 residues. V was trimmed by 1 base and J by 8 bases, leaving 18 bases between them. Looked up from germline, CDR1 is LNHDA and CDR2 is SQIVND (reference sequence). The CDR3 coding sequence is TGTGCCAGTAGTATAGCCCCGGGGACCCCGGACGATGAGCAGTTCTTC. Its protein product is CASSIAPGTPDDEQFF.

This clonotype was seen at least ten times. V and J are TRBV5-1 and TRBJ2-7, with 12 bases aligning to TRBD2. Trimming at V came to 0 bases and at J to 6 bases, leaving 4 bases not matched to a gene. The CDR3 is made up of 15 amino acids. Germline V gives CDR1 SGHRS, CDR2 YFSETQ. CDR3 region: CASSLVGLAGTEQYF. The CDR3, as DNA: TGCGCCAGCAGCTTGGTCGGACTAGCGGGGACCGAGCAGTACTTC. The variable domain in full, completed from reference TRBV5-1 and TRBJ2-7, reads KAGVTQTPRYLIKTRGQQVTLSCSPISGHRSVSWYQQTPGQGLQFLFEYFSETQRNKGNFPGRFSGRQFSNSRSEMNVSTLELGDSALYLCASSLVGLAGTEQYFGPGTRLTVT.

The CDR3 DNA reads as TGCAGCGTTGTTGAACAGGGGGCAGATACGCAGTATTTT. It specifies CSVVEQGADTQYF. V usage is TRBV29-1 and J usage is TRBJ2-3, with 8 bases fitting TRBD1. V shed 4 bases and J 4 bases; nucleotides not matched to a gene: 4. Germline CDR1 is SQVTM and CDR2 is ANQGSEA. The CDR3 sequence is 13 residues long.

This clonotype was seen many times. CDR3 coding DNA: TGCAGTGCTGGTTTTGGACAGCGTAGCAATCAGCCCCAGCATTTT. Its translation: CSAGFGQRSNQPQHF. The chain carries TRBV20-1 and TRBJ1-5; D may be TRBD1 (6 bases). CDR3 length: 15 amino acids. The V end was cut by 5 bases, the J end by 0 bases, with 14 bases between. Germline loops: CDR1 DFQATT, CDR2 SNEGSKA (reference sequence).

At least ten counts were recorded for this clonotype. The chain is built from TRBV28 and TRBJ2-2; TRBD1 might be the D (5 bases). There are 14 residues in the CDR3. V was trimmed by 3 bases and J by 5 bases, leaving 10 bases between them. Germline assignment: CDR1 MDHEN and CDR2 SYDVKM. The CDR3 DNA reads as TGTGCCAGCAGTTTGTTTGGGGCTACCGGGGAGCTGTTTTTT. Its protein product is CASSLFGATGELFF.

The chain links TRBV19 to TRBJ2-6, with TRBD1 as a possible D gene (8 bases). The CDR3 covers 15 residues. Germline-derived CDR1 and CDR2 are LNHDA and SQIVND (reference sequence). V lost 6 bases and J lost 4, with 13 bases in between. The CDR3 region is CASSVQGGGANVLTF. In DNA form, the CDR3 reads TGTGCCAGTAGCGTACAGGGGGGGGGGGCCAACGTCCTGACTTTC.

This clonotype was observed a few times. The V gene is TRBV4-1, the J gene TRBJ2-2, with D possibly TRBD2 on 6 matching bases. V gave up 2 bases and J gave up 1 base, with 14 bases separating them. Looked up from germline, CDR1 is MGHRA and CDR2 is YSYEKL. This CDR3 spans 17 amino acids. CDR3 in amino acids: CASSQPAEAGNTGELFF. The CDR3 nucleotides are TGCGCCAGCAGCCAACCCGCGGAAGCGGGGAACACCGGGGAGCTGTTTTTT.

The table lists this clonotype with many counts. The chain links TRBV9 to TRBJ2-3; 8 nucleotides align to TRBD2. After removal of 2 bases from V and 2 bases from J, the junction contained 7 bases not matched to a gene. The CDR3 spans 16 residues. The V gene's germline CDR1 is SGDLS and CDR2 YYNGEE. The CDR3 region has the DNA TGTGCCAGCAGCGTCTTACAGCGGGAGTCCACAGATACGCAGTATTTT. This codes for CASSVLQRESTDTQYF.

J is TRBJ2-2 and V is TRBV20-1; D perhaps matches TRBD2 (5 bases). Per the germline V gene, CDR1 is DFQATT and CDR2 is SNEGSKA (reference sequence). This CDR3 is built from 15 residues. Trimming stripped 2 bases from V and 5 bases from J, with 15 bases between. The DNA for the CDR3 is TGCAGTGCTAGAAAGATTACCACGGGGACCGGGGAGCTGTTTTTT. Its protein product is CSARKITTGTGELFF.

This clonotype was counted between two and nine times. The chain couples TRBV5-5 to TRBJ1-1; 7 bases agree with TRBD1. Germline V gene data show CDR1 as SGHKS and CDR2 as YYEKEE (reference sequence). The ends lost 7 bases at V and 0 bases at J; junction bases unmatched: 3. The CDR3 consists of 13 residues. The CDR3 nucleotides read TGTGCCAGCGACAGGGAGATGAACACTGAAGCTTTCTTT. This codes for CASDREMNTEAFF.

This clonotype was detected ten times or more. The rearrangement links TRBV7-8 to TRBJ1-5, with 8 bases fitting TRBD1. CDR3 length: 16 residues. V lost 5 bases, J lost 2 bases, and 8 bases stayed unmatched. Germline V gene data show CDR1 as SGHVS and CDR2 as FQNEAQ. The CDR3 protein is CASSEQGERRNQPQHF. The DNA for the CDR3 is TGTGCCAGCAGCGAACAGGGGGAGCGGCGCAATCAGCCCCAGCATTTT.

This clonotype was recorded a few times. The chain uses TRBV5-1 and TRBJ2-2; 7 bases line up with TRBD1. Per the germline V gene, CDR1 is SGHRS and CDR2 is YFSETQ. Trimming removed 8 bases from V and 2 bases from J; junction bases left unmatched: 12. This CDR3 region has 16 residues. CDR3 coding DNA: TGCGCCAGTCGGGACAGCCGCGCCCGAAACACCGGGGAGCTGTTTTTT. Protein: CASRDSRARNTGELFF.

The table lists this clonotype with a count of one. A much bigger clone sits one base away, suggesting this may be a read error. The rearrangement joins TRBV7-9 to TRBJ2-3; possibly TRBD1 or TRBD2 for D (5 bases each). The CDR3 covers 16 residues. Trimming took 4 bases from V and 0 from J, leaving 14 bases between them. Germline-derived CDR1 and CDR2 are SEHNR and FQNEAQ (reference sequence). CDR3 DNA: TGTGCCAGCAGCTCCAGTGGGACGACTAGCACAGATACGCAGTATTTT. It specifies CASSSSGTTSTDTQYF. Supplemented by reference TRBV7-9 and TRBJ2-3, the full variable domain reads DTGVSQNPRHKITKRGQNVTFRCDPISEHNRLYWYRQTLGQGPEFLTYFQNEAQLEKSRLLSDRFSAERPKGSFSTLEIQRTEQGDSAMYLCASSSSGTTSTDTQYFGPGTRLTVL.

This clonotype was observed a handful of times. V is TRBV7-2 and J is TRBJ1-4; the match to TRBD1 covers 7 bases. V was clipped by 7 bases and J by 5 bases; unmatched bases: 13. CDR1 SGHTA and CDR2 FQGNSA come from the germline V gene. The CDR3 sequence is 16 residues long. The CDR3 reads CASTLMIDRVNEKLFF. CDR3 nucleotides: TGTGCCAGCACCCTAATGATAGACAGGGTAAATGAAAAACTGTTTTTT.

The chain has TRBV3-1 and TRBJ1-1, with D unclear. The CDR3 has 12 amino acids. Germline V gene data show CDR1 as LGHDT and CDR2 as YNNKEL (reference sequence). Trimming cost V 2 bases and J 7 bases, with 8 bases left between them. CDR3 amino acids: CASSQSDGEAFF. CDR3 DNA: TGTGCCAGCAGCCAATCCGACGGTGAAGCTTTCTTT.

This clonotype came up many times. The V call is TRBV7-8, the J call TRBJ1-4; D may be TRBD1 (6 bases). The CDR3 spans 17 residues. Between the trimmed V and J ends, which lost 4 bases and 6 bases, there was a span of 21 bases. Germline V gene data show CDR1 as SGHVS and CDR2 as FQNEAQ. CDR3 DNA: TGTGCCAGCAGCTCCACCTTTTCGGGGGCTGGAGATGAAAAACTGTTTTTT. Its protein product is CASSSTFSGAGDEKLFF.

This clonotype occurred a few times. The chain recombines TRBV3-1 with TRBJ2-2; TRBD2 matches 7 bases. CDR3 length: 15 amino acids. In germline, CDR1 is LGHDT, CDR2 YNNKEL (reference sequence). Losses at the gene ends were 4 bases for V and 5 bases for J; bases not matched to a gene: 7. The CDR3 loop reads CASSRGAGRTGELFF. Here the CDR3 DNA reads TGTGCCAGCAGCCGGGGAGCGGGAAGGACCGGGGAGCTGTTTTTT.

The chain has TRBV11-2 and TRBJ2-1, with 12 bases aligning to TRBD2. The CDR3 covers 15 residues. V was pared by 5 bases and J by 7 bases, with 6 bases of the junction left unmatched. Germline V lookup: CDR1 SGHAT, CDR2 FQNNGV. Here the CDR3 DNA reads TGTGCCAGCAGCCCCCTAGCGGGAGGGGAAAATGAGCAGTTCTTC. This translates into CASSPLAGGENEQFF.

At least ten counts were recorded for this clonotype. The CDR3 loop reads CASRPQGTNYGYTF. For the CDR3, the DNA is TGTGCCAGCAGACCCCAGGGAACTAACTATGGCTACACCTTC. This chain joins TRBV28 and TRBJ1-2; the D gene is possibly TRBD1 (5 bases). V was trimmed by 6 bases and J by 0 bases, leaving 11 bases between them. The CDR3 is made up of 14 amino acids. In germline, CDR1 is MDHEN, CDR2 SYDVKM.

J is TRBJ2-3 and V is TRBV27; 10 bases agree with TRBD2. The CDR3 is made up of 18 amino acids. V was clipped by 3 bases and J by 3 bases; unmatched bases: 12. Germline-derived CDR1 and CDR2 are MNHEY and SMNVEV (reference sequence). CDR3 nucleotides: TGTGCCAGCAGTTTCCTGGGCGCGGGTAGCGGGAGGACAGATACGCAGTATTTT. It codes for CASSFLGAGSGRTDTQYF.

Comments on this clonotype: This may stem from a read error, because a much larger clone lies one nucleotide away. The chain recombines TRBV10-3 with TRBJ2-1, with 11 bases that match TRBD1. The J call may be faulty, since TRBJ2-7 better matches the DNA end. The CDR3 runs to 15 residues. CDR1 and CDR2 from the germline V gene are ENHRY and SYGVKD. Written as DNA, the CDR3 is TGTGCCATCAGTGGGACGGGACAGGGGGACAATGAGCAGTACTTC. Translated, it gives CAISGTGQGDNEQYF.

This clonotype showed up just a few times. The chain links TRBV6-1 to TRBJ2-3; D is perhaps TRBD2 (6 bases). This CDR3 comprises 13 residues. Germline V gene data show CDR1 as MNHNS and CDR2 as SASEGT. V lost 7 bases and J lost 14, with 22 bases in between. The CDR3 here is CASNFGDSQYLYF. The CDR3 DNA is TGTGCCAGCAACTTCGGGGACTCGCAATATCTGTATTTT.